Listed below are T cell receptor beta chains from one sample, sequenced in a study of blood T cell repertoires in COVID-19. Sequencing was performed with immunoSEQ multiplex PCR; in TCRdb, only in-frame clones are kept and a portion is missing. The sample yields about 32,000 clones, about 85% seen once. The material sequenced was peripheral blood. The receptor source for this set is a middle-aged man with active or convalescent COVID-19. Both conserved end residues are part of each CDR3. D genes are given only for firm matches. Some rows have no size entry. The others give once, few or many, or a class for an expanded clone.

D gene: TRBD1; clone size: -; V gene: TRBV5-1; J gene: TRBJ1-4; CDR3 DNA: TGCGCCAGCAGCGCCCAGGGGGCAACTAATGAAAAACTGTTTTTT; CDR3 protein: CASSAQGATNEKLFF
D gene: -; clone size: few; V gene: TRBV7-9; J gene: TRBJ2-7; CDR3 DNA: TGTGCCAGCAGCTTAGGGACAGCCCACTACCTATATGCCTACGAGCAGTACTTC; CDR3 protein: CASSLGTAHYLYAYEQYF
D gene: TRBD2; clone size: -; V gene: TRBV9; J gene: TRBJ2-1; CDR3 DNA: TGTGCCAGCAGCGCGGGACTAGCGGGAGAAAATGAGCAGTTCTTC; CDR3 protein: CASSAGLAGENEQFF
D gene: -; clone size: -; V gene: TRBV27; J gene: TRBJ1-3; CDR3 DNA: TGTGCCAGCAGTTTATTTCTACCAGCCAGGGATACTGGAAACACCATATATTTT; CDR3 protein: CASSLFLPARDTGNTIYF
D gene: TRBD2; clone size: -; V gene: TRBV27; J gene: TRBJ2-7; CDR3 DNA: TGTGCCAGCAGTCCTGGGGCGGGGACTAGCGGGAGTCCTGGGTACCTTTCCCGCTACGAGCAGTACTTC; CDR3 protein: CASSPGAGTSGSPGYLSRYEQYF
D gene: -; clone size: -; V gene: TRBV29-1; J gene: TRBJ2-1; CDR3 DNA: TGCAGCGGGGCTGGGGCCGAACGACGACCCTGGCAGTTCTTC; CDR3 protein: CSGAGAERRPWQFF
D gene: -; clone size: once; V gene: TRBV6-2/TRBV6-3; J gene: TRBJ2-1; CDR3 DNA: TGTGCCAGCAGTTACCAAGAGTATGCCCAGTTCTTC; CDR3 protein: CASSYQEYAQFF
D gene: -; clone size: once; V gene: TRBV21-1; J gene: TRBJ1-6; CDR3 DNA: TGTGCCAGCAGGTCGGGACACGAGAATTCACCCCTCCACTTT; CDR3 protein: CASRSGHENSPLHF
D gene: -; clone size: -; V gene: TRBV19; J gene: TRBJ1-1; CDR3 DNA: TGTGCCAGTGCTGGGGCAGGGGCAAGCAACACTGAAGCTTTCTTT; CDR3 protein: CASAGAGASNTEAFF
D gene: -; clone size: -; V gene: TRBV4-3; J gene: TRBJ2-3; CDR3 DNA: TGCGCCAGCAGCCAAGATGGTAGCTCCACAGATACGCAGTATTTT; CDR3 protein: CASSQDGSSTDTQYF
D gene: -; clone size: -; V gene: TRBV5-1; J gene: TRBJ2-2; CDR3 DNA: TGCGCCAGCAGCTCACAGGGTATTCCCGGGGAGCTGTTTTTT; CDR3 protein: CASSSQGIPGELFF
D gene: TRBD1; clone size: -; V gene: TRBV6-5; J gene: TRBJ2-7; CDR3 DNA: TGTGCCAGCAGTCTCGGGACAGGGGTCTCCTACGAGCAGTACTTC; CDR3 protein: CASSLGTGVSYEQYF
D gene: TRBD1; clone size: -; V gene: TRBV15; J gene: TRBJ2-6; CDR3 DNA: TGTGCCACCAGCACAGGGGGCTCTGGGGCCAACGTCCTGACTTTC; CDR3 protein: CATSTGGSGANVLTF
D gene: TRBD1; clone size: once; V gene: TRBV7-2; J gene: TRBJ2-1; CDR3 DNA: TGTGCCAGCAGCTCGGACAGGGTCCCTTCCCATGAGCAGTTCTTC; CDR3 protein: CASSSDRVPSHEQFF
D gene: -; clone size: -; V gene: TRBV10-1; J gene: TRBJ2-7; CDR3 DNA: TGCGCCAGCAGTGCGCGGGATGCCTACGAGCAGTACTTC; CDR3 protein: CASSARDAYEQYF
D gene: -; clone size: -; V gene: TRBV11-2; J gene: TRBJ1-6; CDR3 DNA: TGTGCCAGCAGCCCCTCGGGAACGGTGAATTCACCCCTCCACTTT; CDR3 protein: CASSPSGTVNSPLHF
D gene: TRBD2; clone size: -; V gene: TRBV19; J gene: TRBJ2-3; CDR3 DNA: TGTGCCAGTAGTGGGACTAGCGTAATCACAGATACGCAGTATTTT; CDR3 protein: CASSGTSVITDTQYF
D gene: TRBD1; clone size: -; V gene: TRBV5-1; J gene: TRBJ2-2; CDR3 DNA: TGCGCCAGCAGCGGACGGACAGGGAGCACCGGGGAGCTGTTTTTT; CDR3 protein: CASSGRTGSTGELFF
D gene: TRBD2; clone size: -; V gene: TRBV19; J gene: TRBJ2-2; CDR3 DNA: TGTGCCAGTAGGCGAGCGGGAGGAGTTACCGGGGAGCTGTTTTTT; CDR3 protein: CASRRAGGVTGELFF
D gene: TRBD2; clone size: -; V gene: TRBV3-1/TRBV3-2; J gene: TRBJ2-3; CDR3 DNA: TGTGCCAGCACCCTAGCGGGGGGGGGCACAGATACGCAGTATTTT; CDR3 protein: CASTLAGGGTDTQYF
D gene: -; clone size: few; V gene: TRBV9; J gene: TRBJ2-7; CDR3 DNA: TGTGCCAGCAGCGTAGGGAGTCTCGGATCTAACGAGCAGTACTTC; CDR3 protein: CASSVGSLGSNEQYF
D gene: -; clone size: -; V gene: TRBV5-1; J gene: TRBJ2-6; CDR3 DNA: TGCGCCAGCAGCACGGTTGCTGGGGCCAACGTCCTGACTTTC; CDR3 protein: CASSTVAGANVLTF
D gene: -; clone size: -; V gene: TRBV27; J gene: TRBJ2-6; CDR3 DNA: TGTGCCAGCAGTTTTTCCCGGGTTGGGGCCAACGTCCTGACTTTC; CDR3 protein: CASSFSRVGANVLTF
D gene: -; clone size: -; V gene: TRBV7-9; J gene: TRBJ2-2; CDR3 DNA: TGTGCCAGCAGCTTAGGCGGGACAGAAGGGAATACCGGGGAGCTGTTTTTT; CDR3 protein: CASSLGGTEGNTGELFF
D gene: -; clone size: -; V gene: TRBV7-2; J gene: TRBJ2-3; CDR3 DNA: TGTGCCAGCAGCTTAGTTCCGGGGGAGGTTACGCAGTATTTT; CDR3 protein: CASSLVPGEVTQYF
D gene: -; clone size: -; V gene: TRBV9; J gene: TRBJ2-7; CDR3 DNA: TGTGCCAGCAGCCCCGGTAGCTACGAGCAGTACTTC; CDR3 protein: CASSPGSYEQYF
D gene: -; clone size: -; V gene: TRBV9; J gene: TRBJ2-1; CDR3 DNA: TGTGCCAGCAGCGCTTACTACAATGAGCAGTTCTTC; CDR3 protein: CASSAYYNEQFF
D gene: -; clone size: -; V gene: TRBV28; J gene: TRBJ1-2; CDR3 DNA: TGTGCCAGCAGTTTATTACGGTATGGAACAGGGTTCCTGAACTATGGCTACACCTTC; CDR3 protein: CASSLLRYGTGFLNYGYTF
D gene: TRBD1; clone size: -; V gene: TRBV28; J gene: TRBJ2-3; CDR3 DNA: TGTGCCAGCAGTTCCACGGACAGGGGGCGTTTGGGCACAGATACGCAGTATTTT; CDR3 protein: CASSSTDRGRLGTDTQYF
D gene: -; clone size: -; V gene: TRBV19; J gene: TRBJ2-1; CDR3 DNA: TGTGCCAGTAGTATCGGGGGAGGCTTGGTCTACAATGAGCAGTTCTTC; CDR3 protein: CASSIGGGLVYNEQFF
D gene: TRBD2; clone size: -; V gene: TRBV10-1; J gene: TRBJ2-5; CDR3 DNA: TGCGCCAGCAGTGAGGAGGCCAATAGCGGGAGGGGCGAAGAGACCCAGTACTTC; CDR3 protein: CASSEEANSGRGEETQYF
D gene: -; clone size: -; V gene: TRBV4-1; J gene: TRBJ2-5; CDR3 DNA: TGCGCCAGCAGCCAGATCTTGCGCCGGGGACAAGAGACCCAGTACTTC; CDR3 protein: CASSQILRRGQETQYF
D gene: TRBD1; clone size: few; V gene: TRBV10-3; J gene: TRBJ2-5; CDR3 DNA: TGTGCCATCAGTGAGTCCCCCTCCGACAGGGGGCGAGAAGAGACCCAGTACTTC; CDR3 protein: CAISESPSDRGREETQYF
D gene: -; clone size: -; V gene: TRBV15; J gene: TRBJ1-4; CDR3 DNA: TGTGCCACCAGCAGAGTAAACAGGGCTGAAAAACTGTTTTTT; CDR3 protein: CATSRVNRAEKLFF
D gene: TRBD1; clone size: once; V gene: TRBV28; J gene: TRBJ1-2; CDR3 DNA: TGTGCCAGCAGTCCAGCCGGGACAGGGGGCGTTCGAGCTGGCTACACCTTC; CDR3 protein: CASSPAGTGGVRAGYTF
D gene: -; clone size: -; V gene: TRBV4-3; J gene: TRBJ1-5; CDR3 DNA: TGCGCCAGCAGCCAAGATGGAGTCAATCAGCCCCAGCATTTT; CDR3 protein: CASSQDGVNQPQHF
D gene: -; clone size: -; V gene: TRBV5-1; J gene: TRBJ2-7; CDR3 DNA: TGCGCCAGCAGCTTGGCGGGCCTAGCTATCTACGAGCAGTACTTC; CDR3 protein: CASSLAGLAIYEQYF
D gene: -; clone size: -; V gene: TRBV30; J gene: TRBJ2-5; CDR3 DNA: TGTGCCTGGAGTGCCGACCTTATTCGACAGAGTGAGACCCAGTACTTC; CDR3 protein: CAWSADLIRQSETQYF
D gene: TRBD1; clone size: -; V gene: TRBV27; J gene: TRBJ1-4; CDR3 DNA: TGTGCCAGCAGGCGATGGGGACAGGGTTTAAATGAAAAACTGTTTTTT; CDR3 protein: CASRRWGQGLNEKLFF
D gene: TRBD1; clone size: once; V gene: TRBV5-5; J gene: TRBJ1-5; CDR3 DNA: TGTGCCAGCAGCGACAGGGGATATCAGCCCCAGCATTTT; CDR3 protein: CASSDRGYQPQHF
D gene: -; clone size: once; V gene: TRBV20-1; J gene: TRBJ2-7; CDR3 DNA: TGCAGTGCTAGAGATCTGGGCGGGACCTCCTTC; CDR3 protein: CSARDLGGTSF
D gene: -; clone size: -; V gene: TRBV7-8; J gene: TRBJ2-7; CDR3 DNA: TGTGCCAGCAGCGGCCGGGACACTCATCCAGCATTCTACGAGCAGTACTTC; CDR3 protein: CASSGRDTHPAFYEQYF
D gene: TRBD2; clone size: -; V gene: TRBV28; J gene: TRBJ2-7; CDR3 DNA: TGTGCCAGCAGGCAGACTAGCGGGAGAATCTACGAGCAGTACTTC; CDR3 protein: CASRQTSGRIYEQYF
D gene: TRBD1; clone size: -; V gene: TRBV6-4; J gene: TRBJ2-2; CDR3 DNA: TGTGCCAGCAGTAAGAGACAGGGCCAAGGGGAGCTGTTTTTT; CDR3 protein: CASSKRQGQGELFF
D gene: TRBD2; clone size: -; V gene: TRBV5-1; J gene: TRBJ2-5; CDR3 DNA: TGCGCCAGCAGCTTGGCCGGGAGGTTGCAAAAGACCCAGTACTTC; CDR3 protein: CASSLAGRLQKTQYF
D gene: TRBD1; clone size: -; V gene: TRBV5-1; J gene: TRBJ2-6; CDR3 DNA: TGCGCCAGCAGCTTAGGGACAGGGGCTGATGGGGCCAACGTCCTGACTTTC; CDR3 protein: CASSLGTGADGANVLTF
D gene: -; clone size: -; V gene: TRBV5-1; J gene: TRBJ2-3; CDR3 DNA: TGCGCCAGCAGCTTGTTGGAGGGGTCAGATACGCAGTATTTT; CDR3 protein: CASSLLEGSDTQYF
D gene: TRBD2; clone size: -; V gene: TRBV19; J gene: TRBJ2-1; CDR3 DNA: TGTGCCAGTAGTATAGGGGGACTAGAGCAGTTCTTC; CDR3 protein: CASSIGGLEQFF
D gene: -; clone size: -; V gene: TRBV2; J gene: TRBJ1-3; CDR3 DNA: TGTGCCAGCAGTGCAACAGGGTTTGGAAACACCATATATTTT; CDR3 protein: CASSATGFGNTIYF
D gene: -; clone size: -; V gene: TRBV2; J gene: TRBJ2-5; CDR3 DNA: TGTGCCAGCAGTGTGCCGGAAGAGACCCAGTACTTC; CDR3 protein: CASSVPEETQYF